The 17 T cell receptor beta chains listed next were all sequenced from one sample in a study of cytomegalovirus exposure and HLA in healthy donors. Some clones are missing from TCRdb's copy, which holds only in-frame ones; the method was immunoSEQ multiplex PCR. The top ten hold just over 3% of the sample, which has approximately 71,000 clones, around 93% seen once. Sequenced material: PBMCs. These receptors all stem from a man aged 18 to 29 in good health and CMV-seronegative.

J is TRBJ2-3 and V is TRBV7-2, with D possibly matching TRBD2 (6 bases). Germline V CDR1 and CDR2: SGHTA, FQGNSA. The CDR3 totals 17 residues. V gave up 5 bases and J gave up 2 bases, with 20 bases separating them. The CDR3, as DNA: TGTGCCAGCAGCAAGCAGGTGTCGCGGGGCCTCACAGATACGCAGTATTTT. Its protein product is CASSKQVSRGLTDTQYF.

This chain links TRBV6-5 with TRBJ2-5, with TRBD1 matching over 9 bases. Per the germline V gene, CDR1 is MNHEY and CDR2 is SVGAGI. V lost 4 bases to trimming and J lost 5 bases; unmatched junction nucleotides: 5. The CDR3 length is 14 residues. The CDR3 loop reads CASSWGTGKETQYF. In nucleotides, the CDR3 is TGTGCCAGCAGTTGGGGGACAGGGAAGGAGACCCAGTACTTC.

The chain carries TRBV10-3 and TRBJ2-1, with D possibly being TRBD1 (6 bases). Germline V lookup: CDR1 ENHRY, CDR2 SYGVKD. The CDR3 loop spans 14 amino acids. The ends were cut back, 4 bases at V and 1 base at J, with 8 bases in the middle. The CDR3 sequence is CAISGQASYNEQFF. As DNA, the CDR3 is TGTGCCATCAGTGGACAGGCGTCCTACAATGAGCAGTTCTTC.

The V and J genes are TRBV10-3 and TRBJ2-7; 8 nucleotides agree with TRBD1. The germline gives CDR1 ENHRY, CDR2 SYGVKD. With V trimmed by 7 bases and J by 5 bases, 7 bases remained unmatched. The CDR3 has 13 residues. The CDR3 region is CAITRQGWDEQYF. The CDR3 DNA is TGTGCCATCACCCGACAGGGGTGGGACGAGCAGTACTTC.

This clone showed up just a few times. The chain uses TRBV18 and TRBJ1-5; TRBD1 agrees at 9 bases. The CDR3 runs to 13 residues. Trimming cost V 5 bases and J 6 bases; bases outside gene matches: 2. Germline CDR1 reads KGHSH; CDR2 reads LQKENI. CDR3 residues: CASSEDRGQPQHF. The CDR3 DNA reads as TGTGCCAGCTCAGAGGACAGGGGTCAGCCCCAGCATTTT.

The J gene is TRBJ1-5, the V gene TRBV28, with TRBD1 identical over 8 bases. Germline CDR1 reads MDHEN; CDR2 reads SYDVKM. Unmatched junction bases numbered 4, after V lost 2 bases and J lost 1 base. The CDR3 is 16 residues long. CDR3 sequence reads: CASSLPQGVSNQPQHF. The CDR3 DNA sequence: TGTGCCAGCAGTTTACCACAGGGGGTAAGCAATCAGCCCCAGCATTTT.

The chain couples TRBV29-1 to TRBJ2-4; D is ambiguous. CDR3 length equals 13 residues. V lost 5 bases and J 0 bases, leaving 8 bases between the germline ends. Germline-derived CDR1 and CDR2 are SQVTM and ANQGSEA. CDR3 region: CSVSSLAKNIQYF. The CDR3 DNA reads as TGCAGCGTTAGTTCACTAGCCAAAAACATTCAGTACTTC.

V gene TRBV27 combines with J gene TRBJ2-1; tentatively, D is TRBD1 (5 bases). CDR1 and CDR2 (germline): MNHEY, SMNVEV (reference sequence). Deletions cut 7 bases from V and 6 bases from J, with 10 bases between. This CDR3 has 12 residues. The CDR3 nucleotides are TGTGCCAGCAAGACAGTCCGCAATGAGCAGTTCTTC. Protein sequence: CASKTVRNEQFF.

This clone was picked up one time. CDR3 nucleotides: TGTGCCAGCAGTTTATGGGTTGGCGGGGCTTGGACTAGCGGGAGGTCCTACGAGCAGTACTTC. Its translation is CASSLWVGGAWTSGRSYEQYF. The V and J genes are TRBV28 and TRBJ2-7; 14 bases line up with TRBD2. V was pared by 0 bases and J by 1 base, with 14 bases of the junction left unmatched. The germline gives CDR1 MDHEN, CDR2 SYDVKM. This CDR3 spans 21 amino acids.

The rearrangement uses TRBV9 and TRBJ2-5; 12 positions match TRBD2. V lost 0 bases and J lost 2; bases outside the gene matches: 8. CDR1 and CDR2 (germline): SGDLS, YYNGEE. This CDR3 spans 18 amino acids. The CDR3 bases are TGTGCCAGCAGCGTAGAGACGCCGGGACTAGCGGGTCAAGAGACCCAGTACTTC. This gives the protein CASSVETPGLAGQETQYF.

V gene TRBV30 combines with J gene TRBJ2-5; D is possibly TRBD1 (5 bases). Trimming shortened V by 0 bases and J by 4 bases, and 21 bases separated the two germline ends. CDR3 size: 17 residues. Germline-derived CDR1 and CDR2 are GTSNPN and SVGIG (reference sequence). CDR3 sequence reads: CAWSVGVVPGRVETQYF. The DNA for the CDR3 is TGTGCCTGGAGTGTAGGGGTGGTTCCCGGCAGGGTAGAGACCCAGTACTTC.

The J gene is TRBJ1-1, the V gene TRBV7-9; no definite D call. Germline CDR1 is SEHNR and CDR2 is FQNEAQ (reference sequence). The length of the CDR3 is 13 residues. The V end was cut by 5 bases, the J end by 1 base, with 8 bases between. This CDR3 is CASSPPGNTEAFF. In DNA, the CDR3 is TGTGCCAGCAGCCCCCCAGGGAACACTGAAGCTTTCTTT.

The rearrangement joins TRBV7-3 to TRBJ2-1; D not resolved. CDR3 length: 16 residues. Between the trimmed V and J ends, which lost 0 bases and 1 base, there was a span of 10 bases. Germline V lookup: CDR1 SGHTA, CDR2 FQGTGA. CDR3 sequence reads: CASSLTRTGSYNEQFF. The CDR3 region has the DNA TGTGCCAGCAGCTTAACCCGAACGGGTTCCTACAATGAGCAGTTCTTC.

This chain uses TRBV21-1 with TRBJ2-7; the table calls TRBD2, which could not be checked here. TRBV21-1 is classified as a pseudogene. There are 16 residues in the CDR3. CDR3 loop: CASSKVWRKPTYEQYF. The CDR3 nucleotides are TGTGCCAGCAGCAAAGTGTGGAGGAAACCTACCTACGAGCAGTACTTC.

This clone was seen only once. The chain links TRBV6-1 to TRBJ2-7; perhaps TRBD1 as D (7 bases). Germline V gene lookup returns CDR1 MNHNS and CDR2 SASEGT. CDR3 length: 15 amino acids. V was clipped by 6 bases and J by 4 bases, with 19 bases between them. The DNA of the CDR3 is TGTGCCAGCAGACCATCAGGGGGGTTGGGGTACGAGCAGTACTTC. Translated, it gives CASRPSGGLGYEQYF.

The chain recombines TRBV11-1 with TRBJ2-3; 7 positions match TRBD2. Germline lookup yields CDR1 SGHAT and CDR2 FQDESV (reference sequence). Unmatched junction bases numbered 6, after V lost 1 base and J lost 5 bases. This CDR3 has 15 residues. The CDR3 spells CASSLVLAAKDTQYF. CDR3 in DNA: TGTGCCAGCAGCTTAGTTCTAGCGGCCAAAGATACGCAGTATTTT.

V usage is TRBV5-5 and J usage is TRBJ1-1, with D uncertain. Germline-derived CDR1 and CDR2 are SGHKS and YYEKEE (reference sequence). Deletions cut 3 bases from V and 5 bases from J, with 8 bases between. This CDR3 spans 12 amino acids. CDR3 residues: CASSYQRTEAFF. CDR3 DNA: TGTGCCAGCAGCTATCAGAGGACTGAAGCTTTCTTT.